This T cell receptor (beta chain) is from a study of identical twins' blood T cells. Study as a whole: About 50 million reads came from 12 libraries, six alpha, six beta.

Details on this clonotype: Its cognate antigen is unknown.

TCRdb used MiXCR to reprocess the 5' RACE reads, holding one entry per CDR3 protein. The sample shows a few hundred thousand distinct CDR3 sequences, over 25% of them seen only once. Notes on the study in general: Top TCRbeta clonotypes were shared more with twin than unrelated donors. Twin similarity might stem from environmental factors, not only genetics.

Between the trimmed V and J ends, which lost 2 bases and 2 bases, there was a span of 10 bases. Germline-derived CDR1 and CDR2 are SGHAT and FQNNGV. The CDR3 spans 14 residues. All three twin pairs grew up together with likely shared infections and vaccines. Sample: PBMCs. This receptor was taken from a woman between 18 and 55 years old in good health. The V gene is TRBV11-2, the J gene TRBJ2-7; TRBD1 might be the D (6 bases). Here the CDR3 reads CASSLRDITYEQYF. CDR3 in DNA: TGTGCCAGCAGCTTACGGGACATCACCTACGAGCAGTACTTC.